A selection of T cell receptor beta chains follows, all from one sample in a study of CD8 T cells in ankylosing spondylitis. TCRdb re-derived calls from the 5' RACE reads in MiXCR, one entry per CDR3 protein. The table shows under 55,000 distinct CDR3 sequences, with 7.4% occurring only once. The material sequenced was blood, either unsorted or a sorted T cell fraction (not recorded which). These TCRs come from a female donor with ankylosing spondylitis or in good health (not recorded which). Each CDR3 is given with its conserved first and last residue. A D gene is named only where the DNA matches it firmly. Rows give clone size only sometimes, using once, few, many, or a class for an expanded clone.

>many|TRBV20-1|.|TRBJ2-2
CSASVVGSGAGELFF
TGCAGTGCTAGTGTTGTGGGATCGGGGGCCGGGGAGCTGTTTTTT
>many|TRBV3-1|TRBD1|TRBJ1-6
CASSRDRGTSPLHF
TGTGCCAGCAGCCGTGACAGGGGAACTTCACCCCTCCACTTT
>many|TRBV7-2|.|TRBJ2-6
CASSPSPTGSGANVLTF
TGTGCCAGCAGCCCAAGCCCTACAGGCTCTGGGGCCAACGTCCTGACTTTC
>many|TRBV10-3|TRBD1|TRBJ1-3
CAITGQAYRNTIYF
TGTGCCATCACCGGACAGGCGTATCGAAACACCATATATTTT
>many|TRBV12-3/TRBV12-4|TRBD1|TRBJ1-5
CASSFRGTGLGQPQHF
TGTGCCAGCAGTTTCCGCGGGACAGGGCTTGGACAGCCCCAGCATTTT
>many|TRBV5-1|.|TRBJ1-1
CASSLEEGKATEAFF
TGCGCCAGCAGCTTGGAGGAGGGCAAGGCCACTGAAGCTTTCTTT
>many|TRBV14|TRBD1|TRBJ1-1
CASSQTGKNTEAFF
TGTGCCAGCAGCCAGACAGGGAAGAACACTGAAGCTTTCTTT
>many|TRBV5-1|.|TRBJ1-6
CASSPGPNSPLHF
TGCGCCAGCAGTCCAGGACCGAATTCACCCCTCCACTTT
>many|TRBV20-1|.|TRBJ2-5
CSARDRVRPGETQYF
TGCAGTGCTAGAGATAGGGTCAGACCCGGAGAGACCCAGTACTTC
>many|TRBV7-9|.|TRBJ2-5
CASSLVRTEETQYF
TGTGCCAGCAGCTTAGTTAGGACGGAAGAGACCCAGTACTTC
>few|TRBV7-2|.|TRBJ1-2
CASSFRRSYGYTF
TGTGCCAGCAGCTTCCGGCGATCCTATGGCTACACCTTC
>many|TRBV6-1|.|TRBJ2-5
CASSGPAGFGETQYF
TGTGCCAGCAGTGGTCCTGCGGGGTTCGGAGAGACCCAGTACTTC
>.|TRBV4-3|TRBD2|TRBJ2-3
CASSQGLRPTDTQYF
TGCGCCAGCAGCCAGGGACTAAGGCCCACAGATACGCAGTATTTT
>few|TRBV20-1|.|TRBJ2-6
CSASAGSGANVLTF
TGCAGTGCTAGCGCGGGGAGTGGGGCCAACGTCCTGACTTTC
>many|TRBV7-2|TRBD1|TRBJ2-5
CASSATQGAPETQYF
TGTGCCAGCAGCGCCACACAGGGGGCTCCGGAGACCCAGTACTTC
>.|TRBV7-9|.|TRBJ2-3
CASNRMALTDTQYF
TGTGCCAGCAATAGGATGGCCCTCACAGATACGCAGTATTTT
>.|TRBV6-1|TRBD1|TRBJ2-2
CASSNRGRTGELFF
TGTGCCAGCAGCAACAGGGGGAGGACCGGGGAGCTGTTTTTT
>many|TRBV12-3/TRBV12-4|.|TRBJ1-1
CASSFGGAPGTEAFF
TGTGCCAGCAGTTTTGGGGGGGCTCCGGGAACTGAAGCTTTCTTT
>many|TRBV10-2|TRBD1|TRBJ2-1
CASSESGTVYNEQFF
TGCGCCAGCAGTGAGTCCGGGACAGTGTACAATGAGCAGTTCTTC
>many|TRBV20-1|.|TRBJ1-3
CSARGTVSGNTIYF
TGCAGTGCTAGAGGGACAGTATCTGGAAACACCATATATTTT
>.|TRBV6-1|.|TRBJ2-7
CASSRGLSSYEQYF
TGTGCCAGCAGTCGGGGGCTGAGCTCCTACGAGCAGTACTTC
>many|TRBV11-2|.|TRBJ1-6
CASSLEPPLHF
TGTGCCAGCAGCTTAGAACCACCCCTCCACTTT
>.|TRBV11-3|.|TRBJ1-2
CASSLDPGDTYGYTF
TGTGCCAGCAGCTTAGATCCAGGGGACACGTATGGCTACACCTTC
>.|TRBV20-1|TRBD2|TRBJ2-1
CSARPGLAAYNEQFF
TGCAGTGCTAGGCCGGGACTAGCGGCCTACAATGAGCAGTTCTTC
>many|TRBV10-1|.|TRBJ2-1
CASSEPPGNEQFF
TGCGCCAGCAGTGAACCTCCTGGGAATGAGCAGTTCTTC
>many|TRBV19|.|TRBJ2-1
CASRGKGRHNEQFF
TGTGCCAGTAGGGGAAAGGGGAGGCACAATGAGCAGTTCTTC
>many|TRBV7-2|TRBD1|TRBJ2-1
CASSDPDRVWDNEQFF
TGTGCCAGCAGCGACCCGGACAGGGTTTGGGACAATGAGCAGTTCTTC
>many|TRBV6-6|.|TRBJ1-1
CASSYERGTEAFF
TGTGCCAGCAGTTACGAGAGAGGCACTGAAGCTTTCTTT
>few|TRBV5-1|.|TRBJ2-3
CASAGMSTDTQYF
TGCGCCAGCGCGGGCATGAGCACAGATACGCAGTATTTT
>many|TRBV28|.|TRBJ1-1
CASSPPGEGNTEAFF
TGTGCCAGCAGCCCTCCCGGGGAGGGGAACACTGAAGCTTTCTTT
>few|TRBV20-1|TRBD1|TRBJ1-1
CSARDGGQGNTEAFF
TGCAGTGCTAGAGATGGGGGACAGGGGAACACTGAAGCTTTCTTT
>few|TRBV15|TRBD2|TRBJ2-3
CATSRDGASGARDTQYF
TGTGCCACCAGCAGAGATGGGGCTAGCGGGGCCCGAGATACGCAGTATTTT
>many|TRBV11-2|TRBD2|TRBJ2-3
CASSSGLAGGPSPTDTQYF
TGTGCCAGCAGCTCAGGACTAGCGGGGGGGCCGTCCCCCACAGATACGCAGTATTTT
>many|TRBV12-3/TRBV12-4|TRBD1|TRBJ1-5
CASRLSGQGPGQPQHF
TGTGCCAGCAGGTTATCCGGACAGGGACCAGGGCAGCCCCAGCATTTT
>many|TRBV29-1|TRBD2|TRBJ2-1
CSAFKMGRGENEQFF
TGCAGCGCGTTCAAGATGGGGCGGGGGGAAAATGAGCAGTTCTTC